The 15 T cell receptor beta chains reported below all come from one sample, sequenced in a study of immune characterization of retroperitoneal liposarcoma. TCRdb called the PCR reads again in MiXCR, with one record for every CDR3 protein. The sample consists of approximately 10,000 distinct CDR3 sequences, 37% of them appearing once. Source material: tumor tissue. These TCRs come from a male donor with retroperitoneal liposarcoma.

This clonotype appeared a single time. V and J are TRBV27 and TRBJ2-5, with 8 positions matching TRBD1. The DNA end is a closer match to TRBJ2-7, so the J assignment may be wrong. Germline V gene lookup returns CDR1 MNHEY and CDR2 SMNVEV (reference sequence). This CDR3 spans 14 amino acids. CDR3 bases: TGTGCCAGCAGTCAGGACAGGGATTCCTACGAGCAGTACTTC. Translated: CASSQDRDSYEQYF.

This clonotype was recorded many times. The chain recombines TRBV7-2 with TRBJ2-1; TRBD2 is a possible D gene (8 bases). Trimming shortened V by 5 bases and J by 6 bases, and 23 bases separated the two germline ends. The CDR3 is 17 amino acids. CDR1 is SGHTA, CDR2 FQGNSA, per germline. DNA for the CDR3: TGTGCCAGCAGCAAAAGGGGGCGGGAGGCCACTGGCAATGAGCAGTTCTTC. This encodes CASSKRGREATGNEQFF. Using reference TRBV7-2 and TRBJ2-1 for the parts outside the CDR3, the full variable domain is GAGVSQSPSNKVTEKGKDVELRCDPISGHTALYWYRQSLGQGLEFLIYFQGNSAPDKSGLPSDRFSAERTGGSVSTLTIQRTQQEDSAVYLCASSKRGREATGNEQFFGPGTRLTVL.

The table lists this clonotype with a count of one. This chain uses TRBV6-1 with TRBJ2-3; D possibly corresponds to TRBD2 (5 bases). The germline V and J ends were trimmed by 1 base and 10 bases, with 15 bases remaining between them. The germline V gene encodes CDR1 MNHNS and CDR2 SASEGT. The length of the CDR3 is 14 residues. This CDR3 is CASSEDPRARSQYF. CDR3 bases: TGTGCCAGCAGTGAAGATCCGAGGGCCCGATCGCAGTATTTT.

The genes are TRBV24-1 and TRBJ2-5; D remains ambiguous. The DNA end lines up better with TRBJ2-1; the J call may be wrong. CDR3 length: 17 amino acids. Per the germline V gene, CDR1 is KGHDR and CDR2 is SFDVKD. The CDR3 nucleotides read TGTGCCACCAGTGATTTCCGAGATGCCTCCCATCGGGATGAGCAGTTCTTC. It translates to CATSDFRDASHRDEQFF.

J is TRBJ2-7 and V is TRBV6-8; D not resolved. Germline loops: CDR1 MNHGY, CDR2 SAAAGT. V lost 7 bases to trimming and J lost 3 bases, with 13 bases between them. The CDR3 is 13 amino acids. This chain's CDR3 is CASKYGPVYEQYF. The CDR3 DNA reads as TGTGCCAGCAAGTATGGACCGGTCTACGAGCAGTACTTC.

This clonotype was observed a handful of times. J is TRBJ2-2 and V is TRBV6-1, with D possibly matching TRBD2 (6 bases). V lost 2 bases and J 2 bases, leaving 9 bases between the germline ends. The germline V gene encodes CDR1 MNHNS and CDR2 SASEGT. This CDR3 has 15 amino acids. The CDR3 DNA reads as TGTGCCAGCAGTGAATGGGGAGGTAACACCGGGGAGCTGTTTTTT. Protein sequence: CASSEWGGNTGELFF.

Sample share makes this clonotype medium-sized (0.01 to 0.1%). In nucleotides, the CDR3 is TGTGCCAGCAGCCCGGAATGGGGACACGGAGAAAAACTGTTTTTT. It specifies CASSPEWGHGEKLFF. This rearrangement joins TRBV7-2 to TRBJ1-4, with D tentatively TRBD1 (6 bases). Germline CDR1 SGHTA, CDR2 FQGNSA. The CDR3 loop spans 15 amino acids. V was pared by 5 bases and J by 8 bases, with 18 bases between.

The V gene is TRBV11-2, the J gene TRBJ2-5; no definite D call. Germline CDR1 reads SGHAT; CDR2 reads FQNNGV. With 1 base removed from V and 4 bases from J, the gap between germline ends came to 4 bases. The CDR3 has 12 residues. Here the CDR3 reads CASSLVRETQYF. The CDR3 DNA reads TGTGCCAGCAGCTTAGTCAGAGAGACCCAGTACTTC.

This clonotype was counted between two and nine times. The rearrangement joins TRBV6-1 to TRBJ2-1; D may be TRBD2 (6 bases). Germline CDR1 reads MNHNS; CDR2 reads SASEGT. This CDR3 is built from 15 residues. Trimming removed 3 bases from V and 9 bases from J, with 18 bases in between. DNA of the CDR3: TGTGCCAGCAGTGACGGGGACTCTGAAGCGGCTGAGCAGTTCTTC. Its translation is CASSDGDSEAAEQFF.

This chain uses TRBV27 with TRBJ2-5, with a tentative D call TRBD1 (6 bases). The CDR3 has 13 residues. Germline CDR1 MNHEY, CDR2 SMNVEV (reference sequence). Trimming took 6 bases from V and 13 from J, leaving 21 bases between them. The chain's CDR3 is CASRPAGTNLWYF. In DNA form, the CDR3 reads TGTGCCAGCAGGCCTGCCGGGACAAACCTATGGTACTTC.

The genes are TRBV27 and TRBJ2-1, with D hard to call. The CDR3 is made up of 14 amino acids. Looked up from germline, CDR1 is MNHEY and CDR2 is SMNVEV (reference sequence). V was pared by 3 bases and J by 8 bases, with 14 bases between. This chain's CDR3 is CASSFSGSSDEQFF. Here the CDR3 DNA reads TGTGCCAGCAGTTTTTCCGGGTCGAGCGATGAGCAGTTCTTC.

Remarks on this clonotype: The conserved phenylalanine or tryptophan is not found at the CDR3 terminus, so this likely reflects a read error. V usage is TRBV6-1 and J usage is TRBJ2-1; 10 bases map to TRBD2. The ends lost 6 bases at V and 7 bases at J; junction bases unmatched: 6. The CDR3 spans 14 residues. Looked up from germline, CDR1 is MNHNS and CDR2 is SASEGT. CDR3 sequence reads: CASSPPGLANEQFP. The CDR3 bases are TGTGCCAGCAGCCCACCGGGACTAGCGAATGAGCAGTTCCCC.

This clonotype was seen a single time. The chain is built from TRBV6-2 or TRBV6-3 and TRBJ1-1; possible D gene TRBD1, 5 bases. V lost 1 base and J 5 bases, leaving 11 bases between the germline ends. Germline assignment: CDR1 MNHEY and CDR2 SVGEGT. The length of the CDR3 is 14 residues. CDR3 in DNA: TGTGCCAGCAGTTACTGGGGGGTAGGGACTGAAGCTTTCTTT. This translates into CASSYWGVGTEAFF.

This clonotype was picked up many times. The CDR3 bases are TGTGCCAGCAGTACCACTGGGGAGACCCAGTACTTC. Its translation: CASSTTGETQYF. The V and J genes are TRBV6-1 and TRBJ2-5, with D hard to call. The V gene lost 5 bases and the J gene lost 5 bases, with 9 bases spanning the gap. The CDR3 loop spans 12 amino acids. Per germline, CDR1 MNHNS and CDR2 SASEGT.

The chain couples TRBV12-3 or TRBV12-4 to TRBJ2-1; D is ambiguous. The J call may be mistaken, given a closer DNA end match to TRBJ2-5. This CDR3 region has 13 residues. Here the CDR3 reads CASSLAGSETQYF. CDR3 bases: TGTGCCAGCAGTTTAGCGGGCTCAGAGACCCAGTACTTC.